This TCR beta chain was profiled in a study of CD8 T cells in ankylosing spondylitis. Study findings and constraints: According to the report, clones linked to the disease were significantly enriched in matched synovial fluid samples taken from ankylosing spondylitis patients. Typical of ankylosing spondylitis blood, it appeared, was a TCR beta motif of under 10 highly homologous variants. Disease-linked clones were found to be CD8+ and relatively rare in peripheral blood.

A quantitative 5'-RACE method, one with molecular barcodes, was used to make TCR beta libraries. TCRdb re-called the 5' RACE reads through MiXCR, storing one row per CDR3 protein. The sample holds under 200,000 distinct CDR3 sequences, 13% seen once. Germline V lookup: CDR1 SGHRS, CDR2 YFSETQ. The CDR3 is 14 amino acids. Between the trimmed V and J ends, which lost 3 bases and 0 bases, there was a span of 9 bases. In its sample, this clonotype was seen a few times. The antigen is undetermined. The sequence was collected from a female donor with ankylosing spondylitis or in good health (not recorded which). The material sequenced was blood, either unsorted or a sorted T cell fraction (not recorded which). The chain combines TRBV5-1 with TRBJ2-5; D remains unclear. The CDR3: CASSSAAYQETQYF. CDR3 coding DNA: TGCGCCAGCAGCTCCGCGGCCTACCAAGAGACCCAGTACTTC.